This TCR beta chain is from a study of tumour-infiltrating T cells in Burkitt lymphoma. Study overall: Repertoire clonality predicted overall and progression-free survival.

This clone was counted a few times. The trim removed 10 bases at V and 6 bases at J, leaving 11 bases unmatched. The CDR3 length is 14 residues. Germline CDR1 reads ENHRY; CDR2 reads SYGVKD. Method: immunoSEQ multiplex PCR; TCRdb's copy keeps in-frame clones and lacks some. The sample yields about 14,000 clones, 30% seen once. The sample was tumor tissue. The chain is built from TRBV10-3 and TRBJ2-1; TRBD2 agrees at 8 bases. The clonotype was recovered from a human donor with diffuse large B-cell lymphoma. CDR3 sequence reads: CATIDGTRSNEQFF. The CDR3 nucleotides are TGTGCCACTATCGACGGGACTAGGAGCAATGAGCAGTTCTTC.